The clone carrying this T cell receptor (beta chain) was detected only once. This entry belongs to a study of technical replicates of blood from a handful of donors. Libraries were prepared by immunoSEQ multiplex PCR; TCRdb keeps only in-frame clonotypes and omits some of them. The table lists more than 75,000 clones, roughly 94% of them singletons. Sequenced sample: T cells isolated from PBMCs. The source of this sequence is a human donor in good health.

CDR3 sequence: CASSIITGGEKLFF. The CDR3 DNA follows: TGTGCCAGTAGTATAATCACAGGGGGTGAAAAACTGTTTTTT. The V gene is TRBV19, the J gene TRBJ1-4, with 8 positions matching TRBD1. The CDR3 consists of 14 residues. The germline CDR1 and CDR2 sequences are LNHDA and SQIVND (reference sequence). Unmatched junction bases numbered 3, after V lost 2 bases and J lost 7 bases.